Below, 31 T cell receptor beta chains from the same sample are listed, as sequenced in a study of T-cell memory formation after mild COVID-19. TCRdb analysed the 5' RACE reads with MiXCR anew, one entry per CDR3 protein. The sample records over 400,000 distinct CDR3 sequences, under 25% being singletons. Sequencing input: PBMCs or a T cell subset sorted from them (not recorded which). These receptor sequences come from an adult woman who had mild COVID-19 (a few samples of this study predate the infection). Cell type and time point are not known.

The rearrangement links TRBV5-1 to TRBJ2-1; D is perhaps TRBD2 (5 bases). The CDR3 contains 14 residues. Germline assignment: CDR1 SGHRS and CDR2 YFSETQ. Trimming pared 1 base from V and 8 bases from J, leaving 13 bases between. CDR3 residues: CASSLRGIGDEQFF. DNA of the CDR3: TGCGCCAGCAGCTTGCGGGGTATCGGTGATGAGCAGTTCTTC.

The rearrangement joins TRBV4-1 to TRBJ2-3; the D is unclear. V lost 0 bases to trimming and J lost 10 bases, with 14 bases between them. The CDR3 is 14 residues long. The germline V gene encodes CDR1 MGHRA and CDR2 YSYEKL. CDR3 sequence reads: CASSQDLLGLPQYF. The CDR3 nucleotides read TGCGCCAGCAGCCAAGATCTTCTAGGCCTGCCGCAGTATTTT.

In this sample, this clonotype turned up a few times. The chain's CDR3 is CASSSSGRALGSNEQFF. DNA for the CDR3: TGTGCCAGCAGCTCCTCCGGGAGGGCCCTTGGATCCAATGAGCAGTTCTTC. The chain employs TRBV12-3 or TRBV12-4 and TRBJ2-1; TRBD2 aligns across 8 bases. After removal of 6 bases from V and 6 bases from J, the junction contained 16 bases not matched to a gene. This CDR3 is built from 17 residues.

This clonotype has a handful of counts. The V gene is TRBV18, the J gene TRBJ2-3; D is undetermined. This CDR3 is built from 17 residues. CDR1 KGHSH and CDR2 LQKENI come from the germline V gene. Trimming pared 2 bases from V and 2 bases from J, leaving 17 bases between. CDR3 sequence: CASSPGTFEPFTDTQYF. The CDR3 DNA follows: TGTGCCAGCTCACCAGGAACTTTCGAACCATTCACAGATACGCAGTATTTT.

Only a few counts were recorded for this clonotype. This chain joins TRBV6-4 and TRBJ1-2; TRBD1 agrees at 10 bases. The germline V gene has CDR1 MRHNA and CDR2 SNTAGT. The CDR3 sequence is 15 residues long. The J segment lost 7 bases and the V segment lost 2 bases, leaving 7 bases of the junction unmatched. CDR3 DNA: TGTGCCAGCAGTGACCCGGACAGGGGGTCTGGTGGCTACACCTTC. It translates to CASSDPDRGSGGYTF.

The chain has TRBV4-3 and TRBJ2-7, with 10 bases matching TRBD2. The junction had 11 bases not matched to a gene; V was cut back by 0 bases and J by 9 bases. The length of the CDR3 is 16 residues. Germline V gene sequence: CDR1 LGHNA, CDR2 YSLEER. DNA for the CDR3: TGCGCCAGCAGCCAAGAGTCGGCTAGCGGGAGCCGGCGGCAGTACTTC. It is translated as CASSQESASGSRRQYF.

This clonotype was found a few times. The chain links TRBV5-4 to TRBJ1-1; 10 bases map to TRBD1. This CDR3 contains 16 residues. V gave up 7 bases and J gave up 3 bases; unmatched junction bases: 12. Germline CDR1 reads SGHNT; CDR2 reads YYREEE (reference sequence). CDR3: CASGKGQGPTHTEAFF. Here the CDR3 DNA reads TGTGCCAGCGGCAAGGGACAGGGGCCGACCCACACTGAAGCTTTCTTT.

This clonotype showed up just a few times. This chain joins TRBV27 and TRBJ2-7; TRBD2 agrees at 8 bases. This CDR3 has 13 amino acids. The V and J ends lost 7 bases and 6 bases, in that order; junction bases with no gene match: 8. Germline CDR1 and CDR2: MNHEY and SMNVEV (reference sequence). Written as DNA, the CDR3 is TGTGCCAGCACAATAACCCGGGGGGGCGAGCAGTACTTC. It encodes CASTITRGGEQYF.

V and J are TRBV5-4 and TRBJ2-2; TRBD2 aligns across 7 bases. The CDR3 loop spans 16 amino acids. J was trimmed by 7 bases and V by 4 bases; bases with no gene match: 13. Looked up from germline, CDR1 is SGHNT and CDR2 is YYREEE (reference sequence). The CDR3 DNA is TGTGCCAGCAGCCGTAGTGGACTAGGAGGCAGCGGGGAGCTGTTTTTT. Translated: CASSRSGLGGSGELFF.

This clonotype was picked up a small number of times. The chain recombines TRBV7-9 with TRBJ2-7; D is perhaps TRBD1 (6 bases). CDR3 size: 14 residues. Trimming took off 2 bases at V and 4 bases at J, with 12 bases between the two ends. The V gene's germline CDR1 is SEHNR and CDR2 FQNEAQ (reference sequence). The CDR3 loop is CASSLPGTPYEQYF. In nucleotides, the CDR3 is TGTGCCAGCAGCTTACCTGGGACACCATACGAGCAGTACTTC.

This chain uses TRBV5-6 with TRBJ2-3; TRBD2 matches 10 bases. Germline V lookup: CDR1 SGHDT, CDR2 YYEEEE. The CDR3 is made up of 16 amino acids. After removal of 1 base from V and 1 base from J, the junction contained 3 bases not matched to a gene. CDR3 protein: CASSLFGTSGTDTQYF. The CDR3 DNA reads TGTGCCAGCAGCTTGTTCGGGACTAGCGGCACAGATACGCAGTATTTT.

The CDR3 bases are TGCGCCAGCAGCCCGAGTCGGGACTCAGCGTGGATGACCCAGTACTTC. Protein: CASSPSRDSAWMTQYF. The V and J genes are TRBV5-1 and TRBJ2-5, with TRBD2 as a possible D gene (6 bases). Per germline, CDR1 SGHRS and CDR2 YFSETQ. V lost 4 bases, J lost 7 bases, and 23 bases lay in between. The CDR3 is made up of 16 amino acids.

This chain links TRBV7-2 with TRBJ2-7; the match to TRBD2 covers 8 bases. The CDR3 is 15 residues long. Germline trimming cut 1 base from V and 4 bases from J; bases unmatched to any gene: 6. Looked up from germline, CDR1 is SGHTA and CDR2 is FQGNSA. CDR3 protein: CASSLEPGGIYEQYF. The CDR3, as DNA: TGTGCCAGCAGCTTAGAGCCGGGGGGGATTTACGAGCAGTACTTC.

The CDR3 DNA follows: TGCGCCAGCAGCCGACTCCTAGCGGGAAGCACAGATACGCAGTATTTT. Amino acid sequence: CASSRLLAGSTDTQYF. This chain links TRBV4-3 with TRBJ2-3; 9 positions agree with TRBD2. The germline V gene encodes CDR1 LGHNA and CDR2 YSLEER. The CDR3 has 16 residues. Trimming cost V 4 bases and J 0 bases; bases outside gene matches: 5.

The chain has TRBV5-1 and TRBJ2-6; 7 bases map to TRBD2. CDR3 length: 14 residues. Germline-derived CDR1 and CDR2 are SGHRS and YFSETQ. V was clipped by 10 bases and J by 2 bases; unmatched bases: 6. The CDR3 is CAPQAGAGANVLTF. The CDR3 bases are TGCGCCCCCCAGGCGGGGGCTGGGGCCAACGTCCTGACTTTC.

The chain is built from TRBV12-3 or TRBV12-4 and TRBJ2-1; a weak D match, TRBD2 (5 bases). V gave up 6 bases and J gave up 3 bases, with 15 bases separating them. CDR3 length: 15 residues. The CDR3 coding sequence is TGTGCCAGCAGACTTTCGGGCGGGCGCTACAATGAGCAGTTCTTC. It is translated as CASRLSGGRYNEQFF.

The CDR3 sequence is CASMRGLFANEQFF. The CDR3 bases are TGTGCCAGCATGAGGGGCCTCTTTGCAAATGAGCAGTTCTTC. The rearrangement uses TRBV7-9 and TRBJ2-1, with D perhaps assigned TRBD1 or TRBD2 (5 bases each). The V gene's germline CDR1 is SEHNR and CDR2 FQNEAQ (reference sequence). This CDR3 is built from 14 residues. V lost 7 bases to trimming and J lost 7 bases, with 17 bases between them.

This chain connects TRBV6-6 to TRBJ2-5; 7 positions agree with TRBD2. CDR1 MNHNY and CDR2 SVGAGI come from the germline V gene (reference sequence). The CDR3 is made up of 16 amino acids. V shed 4 bases and J 5 bases; nucleotides not matched to a gene: 13. The CDR3 here is CASSSRGGRLGETQYF. For the CDR3, the DNA is TGTGCCAGCAGTTCCCGCGGGGGACGATTGGGTGAGACCCAGTACTTC.

This chain links TRBV2 with TRBJ2-2; D uncertain. CDR1 is SNHLY, CDR2 FYNNEI, per germline. The CDR3 runs 15 residues. The V gene lost 3 bases and the J gene lost 6 bases, with 14 bases spanning the gap. The CDR3 bases are TGTGCCAGCAGTGATGAAGGGTCCCTCTCCGGGGAGCTGTTTTTT. Protein sequence: CASSDEGSLSGELFF.

The chain uses TRBV6-5 and TRBJ2-5; 13 nucleotides match TRBD2. The trim removed 6 bases at V and 7 bases at J, leaving 2 bases unmatched. Germline values: CDR1 MNHEY, CDR2 SVGAGI. The CDR3 spans 13 residues. CDR3 in amino acids: CASRGLAGPTQYF. The DNA for the CDR3 is TGTGCCAGCAGGGGACTAGCGGGGCCGACCCAGTACTTC.

This clonotype appeared a few times. The rearrangement uses TRBV29-1 and TRBJ2-5; D is possibly TRBD1 or TRBD2 (5 bases each). This CDR3 is built from 13 residues. Germline CDR1 and CDR2: SQVTM and ANQGSEA. The V end was cut by 1 base, the J end by 5 bases, with 11 bases between. CDR3 in amino acids: CSVEVGGAETQYF. CDR3 DNA sequence: TGCAGCGTTGAAGTTGGGGGAGCGGAGACCCAGTACTTC.

This clonotype was counted only a few times. The chain combines TRBV20-1 with TRBJ1-1; no definite D call. The CDR3 totals 12 residues. CDR1 is DFQATT and CDR2 is SNEGSKA in the germline V gene (reference sequence). Deletions cut 4 bases from V and 4 bases from J, with 10 bases between. This CDR3 is CSANTRSTEAFF. The CDR3 nucleotides are TGCAGTGCTAATACCCGCAGCACTGAAGCTTTCTTT.

There are a few counts of this clonotype. The rearrangement links TRBV11-3 to TRBJ2-1, with D possibly being TRBD1 or TRBD2 (5 bases each). The germline gives CDR1 SGHNT, CDR2 YENEEA. The CDR3 is made up of 14 amino acids. With 1 base removed from V and 7 bases from J, the gap between germline ends came to 11 bases. The CDR3 is CASSLVGDGNEQFF. The CDR3 coding sequence is TGTGCCAGCAGCTTAGTAGGGGACGGAAATGAGCAGTTCTTC. The variable domain in full, with the rest retrieved from reference TRBV11-3 and TRBJ2-1, is EAGVVQSPRYKIIEKKQPVAFWCNPISGHNTLYWYLQNLGQGPELLIRYENEEAVDDSQLPKDRFSAERLKGVDSTLKIQPAELGDSAVYLCASSLVGDGNEQFFGPGTRLTVL.

This clonotype has only a few counts. V and J are TRBV27 and TRBJ2-5, with 7 positions matching TRBD2. The germline V gene encodes CDR1 MNHEY and CDR2 SMNVEV (reference sequence). V lost 2 bases, J lost 4 bases, and 10 bases stayed unmatched. The CDR3 loop spans 16 amino acids. The CDR3 DNA reads as TGTGCCAGCAGTTTACATGGGAGGGTTGAAGGAGAGACCCAGTACTTC. The encoded protein is CASSLHGRVEGETQYF.

This clonotype was seen only a few times. This chain links TRBV4-1 with TRBJ2-7; D is ambiguous. Germline values: CDR1 MGHRA, CDR2 YSYEKL. The V and J ends lost 3 bases and 5 bases respectively, with 14 bases between them. The CDR3 sequence is 14 residues long. As DNA, the CDR3 is TGCGCCAGCAGCCACCATAGTGCGGATGACGAGCAGTACTTC. This gives the protein CASSHHSADDEQYF.

The chain recombines TRBV21-1 with TRBJ1-2. TRBV21-1 corresponds to a pseudogene. The CDR3 extends over 16 amino acids. The CDR3 nucleotides read TGTGCCAGCAGCAAAGCGCAACGGCCAGCTCGCTATGGCTACACCTTC. This gives the protein CASSKAQRPARYGYTF.

This clonotype came up a few times. The chain joins TRBV6-5 to TRBJ1-1; D is unclear. The CDR3 sequence is 13 residues long. The V gene lost 4 bases and the J gene lost 4 bases, with 10 bases spanning the gap. The germline V gene encodes CDR1 MNHEY and CDR2 SVGAGI. Here the CDR3 DNA reads TGTGCCAGCAGTTGGGAGGGTGGCACTGAAGCTTTCTTT. It translates to CASSWEGGTEAFF.

This clonotype was detected only a few times. The rearrangement joins TRBV4-2 to TRBJ2-5, with D perhaps matching TRBD1 (6 bases). Trimming removed 1 base from V and 3 bases from J, with 15 bases in between. Germline CDR1 LGHNA, CDR2 YNFKEQ. The CDR3 runs to 16 residues. The CDR3, as DNA: TGTGCCAGCAGCCAAGGGCAAGGGACAACCAAAGAGACCCAGTACTTC. As protein: CASSQGQGTTKETQYF.

This chain links TRBV7-3 with TRBJ2-2; D uncertain. V gave up 6 bases and J gave up 6 bases, with 14 bases separating them. Germline loops: CDR1 SGHTA, CDR2 FQGTGA. The CDR3 sequence is 14 residues long. CDR3 region: CASRQLAGAGELFF. The CDR3 DNA reads TGTGCCAGCAGGCAATTAGCTGGTGCCGGGGAGCTGTTTTTT.

This clonotype was observed a few times. The chain has TRBV7-8 and TRBJ1-5, with D perhaps matching TRBD1 (6 bases). V lost 5 bases to trimming and J lost 5 bases, with 16 bases between them. Germline lookup yields CDR1 SGHVS and CDR2 FQNEAQ. This CDR3 comprises 15 residues. The CDR3 DNA follows: TGTGCCAGCAGCCTAGAACAGGGTCCTGATCAGCCCCAGCATTTT. Translated: CASSLEQGPDQPQHF.

The chain uses TRBV24-1 and TRBJ2-3, with D unresolved. The V end lost 1 base, the J end lost 2 bases, and 12 bases lay between the germline ends. Germline CDR1 KGHDR, CDR2 SFDVKD. The CDR3 sequence is 16 residues long. The CDR3 coding sequence is TGTGCCACCAGTGATTTAGGGTCTAGGAACACAGATACGCAGTATTTT. Residues: CATSDLGSRNTDTQYF.